The rows below give T cell receptor beta chains drawn from one sample of a study of blood T cells in healthy people across ages. TCRdb re-derived calls from the 5' RACE reads in MiXCR, one entry per CDR3 protein. This table has hundreds of thousands of distinct CDR3 sequences, approximately 30% appearing once. The sequencing input was blood. The receptor set was obtained from a woman at least 80 years old in good health. Both conserved end residues are part of each CDR3. Each record gives: V gene, clone size, D gene, J gene, CDR3 DNA, CDR3 protein. A D gene is named only where the DNA matches it firmly. The listing skips clone size in some rows; elsewhere it reads once, few, many or a size class.

TRBV6-5	.	TRBD1	TRBJ2-7	TGTGCCAGCAGACCTACAGGGGGCAGCGGCTACGAGCACTACTTC	CASRPTGGSGYEHYF
TRBV20-1	few	.	TRBJ1-2	TGCAGTGCTAGATCAGGGGCGGGCGGCTACACCTTC	CSARSGAGGYTF
TRBV6-5	.	TRBD1	TRBJ2-3	TGTACCATCAGACAGGGAGTGGGCACAGATACGCAGTATTTT	CTIRQGVGTDTQYF
TRBV30	many	TRBD1	TRBJ2-6	TGTGCCTGGAGTCGTCCCGGGACAGGGGTAGGGGCCAACGTCCTGACTTTC	CAWSRPGTGVGANVLTF
TRBV10-2	many	TRBD1	TRBJ1-1	TGCGCCAGCATGTCGGGACAGAGCACGACTATGAACACTGAAGCTTTCTTT	CASMSGQSTTMNTEAFF
TRBV2	many	TRBD2	TRBJ2-1	TGTGCCAGCAGGGGACTAGCGGGGGGCCTGGGGAATGAGCAGTTCTTC	CASRGLAGGLGNEQFF
TRBV20-1	many	TRBD1	TRBJ2-6	TGCAGTATGAGGGGGCTCGGGGCCAACGTCCTGACTTTC	CSMRGLGANVLTF
TRBV29-1	many	.	TRBJ2-5	TGCAGCGTTGATACTGGGGGAGAGACCCAGTACTTC	CSVDTGGETQYF
TRBV27	many	.	TRBJ1-6	TGTGCCAGCAGGGGACTCGGCATTGGGGCTTCACCCCTCCACTTT	CASRGLGIGASPLHF
TRBV7-2	.	.	TRBJ2-2	TGTGCCACGACGAAGGGGGGGGAGAGGAACGGGGAGCGGTTTTTT	CATTKGGERNGERFF